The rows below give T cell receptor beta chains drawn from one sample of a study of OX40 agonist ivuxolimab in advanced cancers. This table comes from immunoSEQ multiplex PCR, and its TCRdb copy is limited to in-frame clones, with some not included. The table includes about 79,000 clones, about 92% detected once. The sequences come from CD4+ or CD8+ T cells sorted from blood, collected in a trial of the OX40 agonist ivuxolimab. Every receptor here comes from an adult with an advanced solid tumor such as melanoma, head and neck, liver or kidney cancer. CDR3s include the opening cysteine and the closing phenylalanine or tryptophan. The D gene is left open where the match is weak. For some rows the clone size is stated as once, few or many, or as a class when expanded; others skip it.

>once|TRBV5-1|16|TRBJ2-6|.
TGCGCCAGCAGCTTGTACGGGACCTCTGGGGCCAACGTCCTGACTTTC
CASSLYGTSGANVLTF
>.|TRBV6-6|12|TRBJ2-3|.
TGTGCCAGCAGCTCGCCCACAGATACGCAGTATTTT
CASSSPTDTQYF
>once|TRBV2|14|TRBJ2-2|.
TGTGCCAGCAGTGAACAGGGGTGGCACGGGGAGCTGTTTTTT
CASSEQGWHGELFF
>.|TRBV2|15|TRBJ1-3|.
TGTGCCAGCAGTGGACAGCCTATTATTGGAAACACCATATATTTT
CASSGQPIIGNTIYF
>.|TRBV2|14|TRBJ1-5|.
TGTGCCAGCAACCCCGGCGGGCGGGCTCAGCCCCAGCATTTT
CASNPGGRAQPQHF
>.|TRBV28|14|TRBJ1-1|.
TGTGCCAGCAGTAAATCCGGGAGACTACTAGAAGCTTTCTTT
CASSKSGRLLEAFF
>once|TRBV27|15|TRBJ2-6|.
TGTGCCAGCAGTCCAGGAGGCGCTTCAGCCAACGTCCTGACTTTC
CASSPGGASANVLTF
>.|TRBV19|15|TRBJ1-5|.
TGTGCCAGTAGTCCCTGGGACAATAGCAATCAGCCCCAGCATTTT
CASSPWDNSNQPQHF
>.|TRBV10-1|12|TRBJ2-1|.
TGCGCCAGCAGCCGGGACTTCAATGAGCAGTTCTTC
CASSRDFNEQFF
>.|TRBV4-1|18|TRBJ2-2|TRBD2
TGCGCCAGCAGCCAAGAACTAGCGGGGGCAACGAACACCGGGGAGCTGTTTTTT
CASSQELAGATNTGELFF
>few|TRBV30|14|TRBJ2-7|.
TGTGCCTGGAGTGCGGGGGACTTCTACTACGAGCAGTACTTC
CAWSAGDFYYEQYF
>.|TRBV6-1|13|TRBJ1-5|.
TGTGCCAGCAGGACGGGTCTCAATCAGCCCCAGCATTTT
CASRTGLNQPQHF
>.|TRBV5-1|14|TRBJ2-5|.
TGCGCCAGCAGCTTGGGACGGACTGGGGAGACCCAGTACTTC
CASSLGRTGETQYF
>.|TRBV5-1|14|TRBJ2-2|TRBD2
TGCGCCAGCGTGAGGACTAGCGGGGTCGGGGAGCTGTTTTTT
CASVRTSGVGELFF
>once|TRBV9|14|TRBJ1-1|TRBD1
TGTGCCAGCAGCACGAGGACAGGGAGCACTGAAGCTTTCTTT
CASSTRTGSTEAFF
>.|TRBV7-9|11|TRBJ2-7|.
TGTGCCAGCAGCCCGATTTACGAGCAGTACTTC
CASSPIYEQYF
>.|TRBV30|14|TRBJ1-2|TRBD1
TGTGCCTGGAGTTTTGTTAGGGACAGGGGGCTCTACACCTTC
CAWSFVRDRGLYTF
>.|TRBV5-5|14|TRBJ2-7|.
TGTGCCAGCAGCTTACCTCCGCCCCTCTACGAGCAGTACTTC
CASSLPPPLYEQYF